This T cell receptor (beta chain) was retrieved from a study of blood T cell repertoires in COVID-19. Study as a whole: From T cells, B-cell-depleted T cells, or PBMCs came the material, which was cDNA or gDNA.

Trimming cost V 3 bases and J 1 base, with 10 bases left between them. CDR3 length: 15 residues. CDR1 and CDR2 (germline): SGHTA, FQGNSA. Seattle enrolled patients during active infection and tracked them longitudinally. Method: immunoSEQ multiplex PCR; TCRdb's copy keeps in-frame clones and lacks some. The data hold about 130,000 clones, with more than 85% observed a single time. The source material was peripheral blood. The clonotype originates from a man aged 55 to 70 with COVID-19, enrolled during active disease. The chain has TRBV7-2 and TRBJ1-5; the D is unclear. CDR3 DNA: TGTGCCAGCAGCTTGGCGGGGTCGAGCAATCAGCCCCAGCATTTT. Encoded protein: CASSLAGSSNQPQHF.